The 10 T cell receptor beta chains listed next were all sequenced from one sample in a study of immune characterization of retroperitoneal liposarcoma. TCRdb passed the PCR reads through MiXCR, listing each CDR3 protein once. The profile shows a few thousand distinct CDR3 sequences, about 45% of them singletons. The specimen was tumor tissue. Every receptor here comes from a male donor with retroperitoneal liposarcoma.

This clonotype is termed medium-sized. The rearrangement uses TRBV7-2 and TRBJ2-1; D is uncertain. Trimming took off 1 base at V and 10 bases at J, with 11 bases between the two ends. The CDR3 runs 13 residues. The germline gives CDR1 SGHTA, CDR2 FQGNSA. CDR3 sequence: CASSLVREAEQFF. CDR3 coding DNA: TGTGCCAGCAGCTTAGTGCGAGAAGCCGAGCAGTTCTTC.

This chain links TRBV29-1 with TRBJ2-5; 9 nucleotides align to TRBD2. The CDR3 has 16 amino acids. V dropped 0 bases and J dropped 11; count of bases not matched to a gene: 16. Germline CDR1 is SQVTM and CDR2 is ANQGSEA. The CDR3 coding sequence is TGCAGCGTTGAAGAACCGGGACTAGCCCTCTACAATGAGCAGTACTTC. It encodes CSVEEPGLALYNEQYF. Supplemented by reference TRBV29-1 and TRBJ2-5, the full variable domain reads SAVISQKPSRDICQRGTSLTIQCQVDSQVTMMFWYRQQPGQSLTLIATANQGSEATYESGFVIDKFPISRPNLTFSTLTVSNMSPEDSSIYLCSVEEPGLALYNEQYFGPGTRLLVL.

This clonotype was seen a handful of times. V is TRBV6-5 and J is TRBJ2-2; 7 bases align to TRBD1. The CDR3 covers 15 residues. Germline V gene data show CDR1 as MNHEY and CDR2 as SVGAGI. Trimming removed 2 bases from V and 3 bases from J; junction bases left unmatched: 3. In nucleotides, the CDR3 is TGTGCCAGCAGTTACGAGGGGGCGGACACCGGGGAGCTGTTTTTT. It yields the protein CASSYEGADTGELFF.

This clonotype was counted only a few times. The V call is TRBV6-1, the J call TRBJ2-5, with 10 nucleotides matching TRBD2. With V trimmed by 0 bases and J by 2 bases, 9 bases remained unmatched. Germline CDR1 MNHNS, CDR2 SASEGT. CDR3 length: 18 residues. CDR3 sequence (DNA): TGTGCCAGCAGTGAAGCCCCTAGCGGGAGTGGGGTTCAAGAGACCCAGTACTTC. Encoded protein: CASSEAPSGSGVQETQYF.

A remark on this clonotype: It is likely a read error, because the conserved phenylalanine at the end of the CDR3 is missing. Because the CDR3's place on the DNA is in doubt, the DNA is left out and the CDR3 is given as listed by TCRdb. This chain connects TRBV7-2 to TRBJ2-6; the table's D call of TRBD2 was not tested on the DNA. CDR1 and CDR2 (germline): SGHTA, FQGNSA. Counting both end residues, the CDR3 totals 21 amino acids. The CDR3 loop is CASSLRGTSGMHSQQTQYFGA.

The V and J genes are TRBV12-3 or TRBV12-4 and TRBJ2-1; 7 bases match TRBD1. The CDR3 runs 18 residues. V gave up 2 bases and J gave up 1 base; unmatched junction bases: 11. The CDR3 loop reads CASSLPNWDSPSYNEQFF. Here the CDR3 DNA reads TGTGCCAGCAGTTTACCGAATTGGGACAGCCCATCCTACAATGAGCAGTTCTTC.

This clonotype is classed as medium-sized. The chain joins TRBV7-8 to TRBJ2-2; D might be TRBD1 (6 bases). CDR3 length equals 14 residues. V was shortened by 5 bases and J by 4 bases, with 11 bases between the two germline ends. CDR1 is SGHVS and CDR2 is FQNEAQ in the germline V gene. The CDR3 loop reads CASSLTGPTGELFF. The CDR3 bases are TGTGCCAGCAGCCTAACAGGGCCCACCGGGGAGCTGTTTTTT.

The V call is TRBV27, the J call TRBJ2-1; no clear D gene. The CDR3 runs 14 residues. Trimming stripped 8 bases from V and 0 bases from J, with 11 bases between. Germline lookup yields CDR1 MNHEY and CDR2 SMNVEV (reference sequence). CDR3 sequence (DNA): TGTGCCAGCGGTCACGATAGCTCCTACAATGAGCAGTTCTTC. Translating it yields CASGHDSSYNEQFF.

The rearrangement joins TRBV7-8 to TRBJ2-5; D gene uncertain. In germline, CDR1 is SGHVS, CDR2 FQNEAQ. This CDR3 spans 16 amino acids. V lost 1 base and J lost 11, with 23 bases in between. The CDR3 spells CASSLEGADPHNEQYF. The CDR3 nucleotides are TGTGCCAGCAGCTTAGAGGGTGCAGATCCGCACAATGAGCAGTACTTC. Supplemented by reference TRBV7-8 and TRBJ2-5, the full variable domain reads GAGVSQSPRYKVAKRGQDVALRCDPISGHVSLFWYQQALGQGPEFLTYFQNEAQLDKSGLPSDRFFAERPEGSVSTLKIQRTQQEDSAVYLCASSLEGADPHNEQYFGPGTRLLVL.

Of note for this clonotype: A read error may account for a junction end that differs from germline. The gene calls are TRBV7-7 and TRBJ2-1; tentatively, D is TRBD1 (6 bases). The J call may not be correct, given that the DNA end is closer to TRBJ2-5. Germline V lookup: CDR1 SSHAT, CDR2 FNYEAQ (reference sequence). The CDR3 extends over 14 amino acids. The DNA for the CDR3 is TGTGCTAGCAGCTTACAACAGGGAAGCGGGACCCAGTACTTC. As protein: CASSLQQGSGTQYF.